This T cell receptor (beta chain) was identified in a study of Graves' ophthalmopathy and Graves' hyperthyroidism. Points from the study as a whole: In blood, most expanded thyroid clonotypes above 0.001 frequency were also detected. With about 86% sensitivity and roughly 76% specificity, a 13-signature model separated ophthalmopathy from stable hyperthyroidism.

Details on this clonotype: Antigen specificity is unknown.

Where ophthalmopathy was absent within 18 months of follow-up, hyperthyroidism was stable. A roughly 10 ml volume of fresh peripheral blood provided the PBMCs. The CDR3 consists of 14 residues. V was clipped by 0 bases and J by 4 bases, with 9 bases between them. Germline V gene lookup returns CDR1 SGHVS and CDR2 FQNEAQ. From RNA, the CDR3 regions of TCR beta chains were amplified and sequenced. Second-round multiplex PCR came after a first-round RT-PCR that employed HTBI primers. One entry per CDR3 protein, called by TCRdb with MiXCR from the multiplex PCR reads. Here the sample spans 400,000 or so distinct CDR3 sequences, about 18% being singletons.

Specimen: peripheral blood. This clonotype was sampled from an adult woman with stable Graves' hyperthyroidism. The rearrangement links TRBV7-8 to TRBJ1-2, with D possibly TRBD1 on 5 matching bases. The CDR3: CASSLARTSYGYTF. CDR3 nucleotides: TGTGCCAGCAGCTTAGCCCGGACAAGCTATGGCTACACCTTC.